Given below is one TCR beta chain in context. Its antigen is undetermined. The sample comes from a study of radiotherapy plus CTLA-4 blockade in lung cancer. Study-wide background: Among all patients, 15% to 20% showed objective responses, while approximately 30% had disease control. The study's findings and limits: Following radiotherapy plus ipilimumab, tumor-derived TCR clones expanded in the blood.

In chemo-refractory metastatic non-small-cell lung cancer, patients got ipilimumab CTLA-4 blockade together with focal radiation. Germline values: CDR1 MGHRA, CDR2 YSYEKL. V dropped 1 base and J dropped 5; count of bases not matched to a gene: 6. The CDR3 contains 15 residues. Clones were read by immunoSEQ multiplex PCR, and TCRdb kept only the in-frame ones, dropping some. Altogether 49,000 or so clones are present, 65% to 85% being singletons, with the ten largest covering roughly 7.6%. This rearrangement joins TRBV4-1 to TRBJ2-5; TRBD2 aligns across 8 bases. This sequence was found in a human donor with non-small cell lung cancer who had stable disease on radiotherapy plus ipilimumab. Sequenced material: peripheral blood, taken from a patient treated with radiotherapy plus ipilimumab. The CDR3 DNA reads as TGCGCCAGCAGCCAAGCTGCGGGGGGCCGGGAGACCCAGTACTTC. Amino acids: CASSQAAGGRETQYF.